These 23 T cell receptor beta chains share one sample of origin, sequenced in a study of shared clonotypes between healthy human individuals. Sequencing used immunoSEQ multiplex PCR; TCRdb keeps in-frame clones, though not all of them. The sample includes around 690,000 clones, less than 95% seen only once; the top ten take 34%. Sequenced sample: memory CD8+ T cells from PBMCs. Noted subset: CD45RO+ cells pooled with CCR7-negative TemRA cells. These receptors originate from a man younger than 35 in good health. Some clones in this sample may be carry-over from other donors' samples.

This chain links TRBV27 with TRBJ2-1, with 15 bases lining up with TRBD2. The CDR3 consists of 15 residues. V shed 5 bases and J 6 bases; nucleotides not matched to a gene: 2. Germline V lookup: CDR1 MNHEY, CDR2 SMNVEV (reference sequence). CDR3 DNA sequence: TGTGCCAGCAGTCCGGGACTAGCGGGAGGCAATGAGCAGTTCTTC. Amino acids: CASSPGLAGGNEQFF.

The chain joins TRBV2 to TRBJ2-1, with TRBD2 matching over 14 bases. In germline, CDR1 is SNHLY, CDR2 FYNNEI. This CDR3 has 16 residues. J gave up 8 bases and V 4 bases, and 7 bases lay outside the gene matches. This CDR3 is CASSGGTSGSTYEQFF. The DNA of the CDR3 is TGTGCCAGCAGTGGCGGGACTAGCGGGAGTACCTATGAGCAGTTCTTC.

This chain uses TRBV7-9 with TRBJ1-5; no clear D. CDR3 length: 15 residues. V was pared by 1 base and J by 0 bases, with 7 bases between. CDR1 is SEHNR and CDR2 is FQNEAQ in the germline V gene (reference sequence). The CDR3 nucleotides are TGTGCCAGCAGCTTAGACCAGTATAGCAATCAGCCCCAGCATTTT. As protein: CASSLDQYSNQPQHF. The whole variable domain, filled in from reference TRBV7-9 and TRBJ1-5, reads DTGVSQNPRHKITKRGQNVTFRCDPISEHNRLYWYRQTLGQGPEFLTYFQNEAQLEKSRLLSDRFSAERPKGSFSTLEIQRTEQGDSAMYLCASSLDQYSNQPQHFGDGTRLSIL.

The gene calls are TRBV5-1 and TRBJ2-7; the D is unclear. CDR1 is SGHRS and CDR2 is YFSETQ in the germline V gene. This CDR3 has 13 residues. Trimming took 3 bases from V and 4 from J, leaving 11 bases between them. The DNA for the CDR3 is TGCGCCAGCAGCTGGCAGACCGAGTACGAGCAGTACTTC. This sequence encodes CASSWQTEYEQYF.

On this clone: This sample includes further DNA sequences coding for the same CDR3. The chain employs TRBV15 and TRBJ1-3; perhaps TRBD1 as D (6 bases). The V and J ends lost 0 bases and 1 base respectively, with 7 bases between them. In germline, CDR1 is LNHNV, CDR2 YYDKDF (reference sequence). The CDR3 contains 15 residues. The CDR3: CATSRDRGSGNTIYF. The CDR3 DNA follows: TGTGCCACCAGCAGAGATAGGGGGTCTGGAAACACCATATATTTT.

The J gene is TRBJ2-1, the V gene TRBV14; 7 bases align to TRBD2. With V trimmed by 0 bases and J by 3 bases, 5 bases remained unmatched. The CDR3 runs 16 residues. Germline CDR1 SGHDN, CDR2 FVKESK. The CDR3 is CASSQDLADYYNEQFF. CDR3 sequence (DNA): TGTGCCAGCAGCCAAGATCTAGCGGATTACTACAATGAGCAGTTCTTC.

The rearrangement joins TRBV28 to TRBJ2-7; D perhaps matches TRBD1 (7 bases). Germline assignment: CDR1 MDHEN and CDR2 SYDVKM. The germline V and J ends were trimmed by 6 bases and 5 bases, with 14 bases remaining between them. The CDR3 has 13 residues. The CDR3 DNA reads as TGTGCCAGCAGACCAGGGGGGAATCACGAGCAGTACTTC. As protein: CASRPGGNHEQYF.

The V and J genes are TRBV9 and TRBJ2-1; no clear D. Germline V gives CDR1 SGDLS, CDR2 YYNGEE. The CDR3 has 13 amino acids. Trimming stripped 2 bases from V and 8 bases from J, with 11 bases between. CDR3 sequence: CASSVGAWDEQFF. In DNA, the CDR3 is TGTGCCAGCAGCGTTGGAGCATGGGATGAGCAGTTCTTC.

The CDR3 region has the DNA TGTGCCAGCAGCCCGATAGAGGCAGGGGGCAAGAGAAGTTACGAGCAGTACTTC. The encoded protein is CASSPIEAGGKRSYEQYF. V usage is TRBV4-2 and J usage is TRBJ2-7; 8 positions match TRBD1. The J segment lost 4 bases and the V segment lost 4 bases, leaving 18 bases of the junction unmatched. The length of the CDR3 is 18 residues. Germline assignment: CDR1 LGHNA and CDR2 YNFKEQ.

This clone was seen a handful of times. The chain carries TRBV19 and TRBJ2-7, with TRBD1 as a possible D gene (5 bases). Germline values: CDR1 LNHDA, CDR2 SQIVND (reference sequence). The CDR3 totals 11 residues. CDR3 nucleotide sequence: TGTGGAAGGGGAACCACCTACGAGCAGTACTTC. Translating it yields CGRGTTYEQYF.

The genes are TRBV28 and TRBJ2-3; 7 bases are a match to TRBD2. J lost 2 bases, V lost 2 bases, and 1 base had no gene match. The germline V gene encodes CDR1 MDHEN and CDR2 SYDVKM. There are 14 residues in the CDR3. CDR3 DNA: TGTGCCAGCAGTTTACTAGCGGACACAGATACGCAGTATTTT. Translation gives CASSLLADTDTQYF.

This clone was observed a handful of times. V is TRBV6-4 and J is TRBJ1-1; D is unresolved. The germline CDR1 and CDR2 sequences are MRHNA and SNTAGT. This CDR3 comprises 13 residues. Trimming removed 2 bases at V and 3 bases at J, with 7 bases between. CDR3 sequence (DNA): TGTGCCAGCAGTGACCGTGAGCACACTGAAGCTTTCTTT. This translates into CASSDREHTEAFF.

The V call is TRBV6-1, the J call TRBJ1-1, with TRBD1 as a possible D gene (5 bases). The germline V gene encodes CDR1 MNHNS and CDR2 SASEGT. This CDR3 comprises 13 residues. V lost 7 bases and J lost 10, with 19 bases in between. The CDR3 protein is CASTQRGGPGAFF. The CDR3 nucleotides are TGTGCCAGCACCCAAAGGGGCGGCCCGGGAGCTTTCTTT.

This sequence joins TRBV29-1 and TRBJ2-2, with D uncertain. This CDR3 has 12 amino acids. V lost 3 bases and J 1 base, leaving 3 bases between the germline ends. Germline loops: CDR1 SQVTM, CDR2 ANQGSEA. The CDR3 spells CSVEVNTGELFF. Written as DNA, the CDR3 is TGCAGCGTTGAGGTGAACACCGGGGAGCTGTTTTTT.

V is TRBV19 and J is TRBJ2-3; tentatively, D is TRBD1 or TRBD2 (5 bases each). V was trimmed by 7 bases and J by 1 base, leaving 6 bases between them. Germline V lookup: CDR1 LNHDA, CDR2 SQIVND (reference sequence). The CDR3 has 12 amino acids. The CDR3 loop is CASTGRTDTQYF. In DNA, the CDR3 is TGTGCCAGTACGGGACGCACAGATACGCAGTATTTT.

The rearrangement links TRBV25-1 to TRBJ2-5; D assignment may be TRBD1 or TRBD2 (5 bases each). V dropped 1 base and J dropped 2 bases, with 8 bases sitting between them. The CDR3 spans 14 residues. Germline V gives CDR1 MGHDK, CDR2 SYGVNS. DNA of the CDR3: TGTGCCAGCAGTGAATTGGGACCTCAAGAGACCCAGTACTTC. Translating gives CASSELGPQETQYF.

This sequence joins TRBV7-8 and TRBJ2-6, with TRBD1 as a possible D gene (5 bases). Germline CDR1 SGHVS, CDR2 FQNEAQ. CDR3 length equals 16 residues. V dropped 6 bases and J dropped 2 bases, with 14 bases sitting between them. The CDR3 sequence: CASSYIQGTGANVLTF. The DNA for the CDR3 is TGTGCCAGCAGTTATATTCAGGGTACTGGGGCCAACGTCCTGACTTTC.

CDR3: CASSLVGTGIGNTIYF. CDR3 nucleotides: TGTGCCAGCAGCTTAGTCGGGACAGGGATAGGAAACACCATATATTTT. This chain joins TRBV7-9 and TRBJ1-3, with 9 bases that match TRBD1. CDR1 and CDR2 from the germline V gene are SEHNR and FQNEAQ (reference sequence). The CDR3 loop spans 16 amino acids. V lost 1 base, J lost 4 bases, and 5 bases stayed unmatched.

The rearrangement links TRBV25-1 to TRBJ2-1; TRBD2 aligns across 9 bases. The CDR3 consists of 15 residues. The V gene's germline CDR1 is MGHDK and CDR2 SYGVNS. With 8 bases clipped from V and 5 bases from J, the junction kept 10 bases outside the gene matches. The CDR3 DNA sequence: TGTGCCAGCTCCCTGACTAGCGGAGGGAACAATGAGCAGTTCTTC. It specifies CASSLTSGGNNEQFF.

This chain links TRBV29-1 with TRBJ1-1; 7 nucleotides match TRBD1. V gave up 7 bases and J gave up 5 bases; unmatched junction bases: 4. The CDR3 sequence is 11 residues long. Germline CDR1 SQVTM, CDR2 ANQGSEA. The CDR3: CSGEGATEAFF. The CDR3, as DNA: TGCAGCGGGGAGGGGGCAACTGAAGCTTTCTTT.

J is TRBJ2-7 and V is TRBV14; D tentatively reads TRBD1 or TRBD2 (5 bases each). The germline V gene has CDR1 SGHDN and CDR2 FVKESK. The CDR3 loop spans 14 amino acids. The V end lost 4 bases, the J end lost 0 bases, and 10 bases lay between the germline ends. DNA for the CDR3: TGTGCCAGCAGCCGCCCGGGACCCTCCTACGAGCAGTACTTC. Translated: CASSRPGPSYEQYF. The complete variable domain, with remaining parts taken from reference TRBV14 and TRBJ2-7, reads EAGVTQFPSHSVIEKGQTVTLRCDPISGHDNLYWYRRVMGKEIKFLLHFVKESKQDESGMPNNRFLAERTGGTYSTLKVQPAELEDSGVYFCASSRPGPSYEQYFGPGTRLTVT.

Note on this clone: It is unclear where the CDR3 begins or ends on the DNA, so no DNA is shown, and the CDR3 is as TCRdb lists it. V is TRBV19 and J is TRBJ2-4; no check of the table's D call, TRBD1, against the DNA was made. Germline CDR1 is LNHDA and CDR2 is SQIVND (reference sequence). Inclusive of both ends, the CDR3 amounts to 13 amino acids. The CDR3 protein is CASTSDRGDIQYF.

This clone showed up just once. This chain links TRBV6-5 with TRBJ1-2; D uncertain. The V gene's germline CDR1 is MNHEY and CDR2 SVGAGI. The CDR3 runs 13 residues. The V gene lost 6 bases and the J gene lost 6 bases, with 14 bases spanning the gap. The CDR3 bases are TGTGCCAGCAGCTACGGACTGCGAGATGGCTACACCTTC. This encodes CASSYGLRDGYTF.